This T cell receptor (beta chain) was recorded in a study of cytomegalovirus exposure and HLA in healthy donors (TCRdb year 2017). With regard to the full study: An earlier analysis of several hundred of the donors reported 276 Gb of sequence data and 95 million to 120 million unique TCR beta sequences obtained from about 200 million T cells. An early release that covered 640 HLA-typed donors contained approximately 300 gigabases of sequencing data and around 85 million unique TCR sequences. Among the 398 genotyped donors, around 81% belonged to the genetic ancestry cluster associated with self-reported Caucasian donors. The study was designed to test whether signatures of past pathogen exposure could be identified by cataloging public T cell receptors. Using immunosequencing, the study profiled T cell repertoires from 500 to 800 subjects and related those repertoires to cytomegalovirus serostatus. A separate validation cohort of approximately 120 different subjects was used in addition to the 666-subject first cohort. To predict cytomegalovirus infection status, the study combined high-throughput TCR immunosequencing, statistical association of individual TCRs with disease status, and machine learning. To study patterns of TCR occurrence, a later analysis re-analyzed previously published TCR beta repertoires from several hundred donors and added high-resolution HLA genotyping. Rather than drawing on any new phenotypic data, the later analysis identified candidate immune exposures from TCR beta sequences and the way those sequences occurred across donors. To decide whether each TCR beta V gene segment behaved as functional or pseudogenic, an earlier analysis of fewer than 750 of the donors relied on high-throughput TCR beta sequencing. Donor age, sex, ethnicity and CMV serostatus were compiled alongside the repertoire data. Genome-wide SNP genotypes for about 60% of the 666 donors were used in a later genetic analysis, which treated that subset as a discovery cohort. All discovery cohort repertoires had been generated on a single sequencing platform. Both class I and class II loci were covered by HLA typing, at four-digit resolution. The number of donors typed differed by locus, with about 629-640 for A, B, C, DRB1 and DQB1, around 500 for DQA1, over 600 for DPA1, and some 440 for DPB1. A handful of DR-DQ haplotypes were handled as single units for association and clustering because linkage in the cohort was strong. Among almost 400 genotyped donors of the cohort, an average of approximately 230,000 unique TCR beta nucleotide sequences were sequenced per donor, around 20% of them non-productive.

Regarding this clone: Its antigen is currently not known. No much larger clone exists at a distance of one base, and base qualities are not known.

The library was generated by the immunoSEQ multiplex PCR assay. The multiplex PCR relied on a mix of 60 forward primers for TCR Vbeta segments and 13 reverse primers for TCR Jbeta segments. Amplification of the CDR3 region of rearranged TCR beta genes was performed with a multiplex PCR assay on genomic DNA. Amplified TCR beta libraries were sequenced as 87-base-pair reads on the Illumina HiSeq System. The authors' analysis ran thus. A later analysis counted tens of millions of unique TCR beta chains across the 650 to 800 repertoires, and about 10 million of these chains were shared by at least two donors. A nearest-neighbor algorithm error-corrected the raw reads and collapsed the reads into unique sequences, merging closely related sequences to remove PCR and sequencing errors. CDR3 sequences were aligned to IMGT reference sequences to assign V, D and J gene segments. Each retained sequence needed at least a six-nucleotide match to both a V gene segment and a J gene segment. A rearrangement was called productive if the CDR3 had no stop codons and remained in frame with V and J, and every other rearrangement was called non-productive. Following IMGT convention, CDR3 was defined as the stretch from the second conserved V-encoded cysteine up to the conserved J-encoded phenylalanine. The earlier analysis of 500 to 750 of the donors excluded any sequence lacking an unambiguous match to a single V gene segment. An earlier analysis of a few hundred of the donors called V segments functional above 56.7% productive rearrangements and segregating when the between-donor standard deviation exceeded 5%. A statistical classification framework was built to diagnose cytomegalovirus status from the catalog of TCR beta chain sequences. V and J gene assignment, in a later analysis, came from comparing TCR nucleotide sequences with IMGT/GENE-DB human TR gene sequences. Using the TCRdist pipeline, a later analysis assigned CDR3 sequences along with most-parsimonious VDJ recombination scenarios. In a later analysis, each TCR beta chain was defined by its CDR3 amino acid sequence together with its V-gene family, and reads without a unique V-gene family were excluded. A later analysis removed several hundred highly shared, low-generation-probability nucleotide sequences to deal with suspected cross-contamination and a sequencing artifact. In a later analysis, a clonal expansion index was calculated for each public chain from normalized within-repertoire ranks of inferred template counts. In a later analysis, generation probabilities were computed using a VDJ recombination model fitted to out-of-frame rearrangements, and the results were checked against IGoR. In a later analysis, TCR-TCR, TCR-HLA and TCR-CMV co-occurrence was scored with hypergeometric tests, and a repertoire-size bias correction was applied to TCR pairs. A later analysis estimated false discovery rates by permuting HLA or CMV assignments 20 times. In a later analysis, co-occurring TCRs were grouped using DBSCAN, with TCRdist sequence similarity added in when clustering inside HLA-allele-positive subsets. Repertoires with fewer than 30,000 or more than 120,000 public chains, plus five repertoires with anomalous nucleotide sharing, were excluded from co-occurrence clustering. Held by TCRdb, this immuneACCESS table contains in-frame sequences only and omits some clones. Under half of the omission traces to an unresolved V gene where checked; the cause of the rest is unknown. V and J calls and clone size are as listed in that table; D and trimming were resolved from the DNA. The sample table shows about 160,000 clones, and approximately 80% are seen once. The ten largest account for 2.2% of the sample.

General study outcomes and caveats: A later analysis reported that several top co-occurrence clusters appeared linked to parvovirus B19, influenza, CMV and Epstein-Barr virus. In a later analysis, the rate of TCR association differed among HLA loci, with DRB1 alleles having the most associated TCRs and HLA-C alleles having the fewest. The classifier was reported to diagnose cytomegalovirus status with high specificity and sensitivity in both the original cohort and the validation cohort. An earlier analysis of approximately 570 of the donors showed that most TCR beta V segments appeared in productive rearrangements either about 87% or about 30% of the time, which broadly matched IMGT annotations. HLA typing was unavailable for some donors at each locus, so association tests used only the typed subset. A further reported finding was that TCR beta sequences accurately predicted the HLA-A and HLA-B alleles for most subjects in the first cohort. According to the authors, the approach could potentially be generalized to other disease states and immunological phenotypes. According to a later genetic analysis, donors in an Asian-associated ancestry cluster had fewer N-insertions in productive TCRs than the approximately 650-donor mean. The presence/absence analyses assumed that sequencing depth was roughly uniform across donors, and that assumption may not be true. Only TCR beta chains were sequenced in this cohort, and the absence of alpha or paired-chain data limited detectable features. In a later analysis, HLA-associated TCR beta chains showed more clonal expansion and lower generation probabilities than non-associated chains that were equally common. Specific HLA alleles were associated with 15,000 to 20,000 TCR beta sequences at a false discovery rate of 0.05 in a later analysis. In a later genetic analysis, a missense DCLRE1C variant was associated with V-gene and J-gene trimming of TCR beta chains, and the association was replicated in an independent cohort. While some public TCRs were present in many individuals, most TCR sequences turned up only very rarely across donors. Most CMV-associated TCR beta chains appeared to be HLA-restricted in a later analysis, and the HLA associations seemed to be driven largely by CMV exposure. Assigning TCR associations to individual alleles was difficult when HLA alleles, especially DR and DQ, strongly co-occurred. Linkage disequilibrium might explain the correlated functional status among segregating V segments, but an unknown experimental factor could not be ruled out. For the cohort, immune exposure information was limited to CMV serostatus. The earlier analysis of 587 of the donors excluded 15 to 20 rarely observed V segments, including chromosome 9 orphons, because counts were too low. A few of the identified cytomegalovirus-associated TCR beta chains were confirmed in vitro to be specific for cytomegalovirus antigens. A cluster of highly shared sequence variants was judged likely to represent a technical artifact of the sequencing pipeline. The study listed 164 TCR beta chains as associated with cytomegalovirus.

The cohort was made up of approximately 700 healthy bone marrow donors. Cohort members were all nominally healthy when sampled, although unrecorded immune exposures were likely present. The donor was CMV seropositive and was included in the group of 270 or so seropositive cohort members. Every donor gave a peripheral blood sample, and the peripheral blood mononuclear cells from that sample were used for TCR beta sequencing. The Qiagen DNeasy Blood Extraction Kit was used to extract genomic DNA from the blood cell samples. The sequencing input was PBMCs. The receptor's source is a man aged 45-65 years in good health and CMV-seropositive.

The CDR3 reads CASSVAGPGNEKLFF. At the DNA level, the sequence is TGCGCCAGCAGCGTTGCGGGGCCGGGTAATGAAAAACTGTTTTTT. The V and J genes are TRBV5-1 and TRBJ1-4; D gene: possibly TRBD1, on 5 matching bases. The CDR3 runs 15 residues from the cysteine to the phenylalanine. This entry keeps only the CDR3 DNA: 45 bases, framed from base 1. The germline V gene sets CDR1 to SGHRS and CDR2 to YFSETQ. The junction carries 14 bases between V and J, which are trimmed by 4 bases and 4 bases respectively. The CDR3 plus the reference TRBV5-1 and TRBJ1-4 genes for the other parts give the full variable domain: KAGVTQTPRYLIKTRGQQVTLSCSPISGHRSVSWYQQTPGQGLQFLFEYFSETQRNKGNFPGRFSGRQFSNSRSEMNVSTLELGDSALYLCASSVAGPGNEKLFFGSGTQLSVL.